This T cell receptor (beta chain) appears in the sequencing data of a study of T cell responses to AZD1222 COVID-19 vaccine. The protocol was immunoSEQ multiplex PCR, while the TCRdb copy is restricted to in-frame clones and leaves out a portion. The repertoire holds about 120,000 clones, with around 90% as singletons. This CDR3 comprises 15 residues. The V gene's germline CDR1 is SNHLY and CDR2 FYNNEI. Unmatched junction bases numbered 8, after V lost 5 bases and J lost 8 bases. The J gene is TRBJ1-4, the V gene TRBV2, with 10 bases fitting TRBD1. This TCR was sampled from an adult in good health. The sample consisted of peripheral blood, taken on day 0 of AZD1222 vaccination. CDR3 bases: TGTGCCAGCAGTACCCCCGGGACAGGGGCCGAAAAACTGTTTTTT. Translation: CASSTPGTGAEKLFF.